One sample yielded the 3 T cell receptor beta chains listed below, sequenced in a study of T cells in women clearing cervical HPV infection. Here immunoSEQ multiplex PCR was the method, and the copy in TCRdb shows in-frame clones only, minus some. The sample's table shows about 39,000 clones. What was sequenced was blood buffy coat. The receptors come from a woman aged 18 to 75 with a cervical HPV16 infection that either progressed to CIN3+ or cleared (not recorded which).

The CDR3 sequence is CSARSAGSYEQYF. CDR3 DNA, as far as it was read: TGCAGTGCTCGTTCCGCAGGGTCCTACGAG. The gene calls are TRBV20-1 and TRBJ2-7, with a weak D call TRBD1 (5 bases). The CDR3 end is not reached by the read, which stops 3 residues before it; the germline J gene fills it in. Germline assignment: CDR1 DFQATT and CDR2 SNEGSKA (reference sequence). Trimming shortened V by 5 bases and J by 1 base, and 12 bases separated the two germline ends. CDR3 length equals 13 residues.

Notes on this clone: The CDR3 end falls 3 residues outside the read, so it is completed with the germline J gene. The genes are TRBV29-1 and TRBJ2-1, with TRBD2 identical over 11 bases. The junction had 4 bases not matched to a gene; V was cut back by 8 bases and J by 4 bases. Germline V gene sequence: CDR1 SQVTM, CDR2 ANQGSEA. The CDR3 is made up of 13 amino acids. The CDR3 is CSNSGGVYNEQFF. The covered CDR3 bases are TGCAGCAATAGCGGGGGGGTATACAATGAG.

Of note for this clone: The sequenced fragment ends 3 residues before the CDR3 boundary, so the rest is inferred from the germline J gene. V usage is TRBV19 and J usage is TRBJ1-2, with 10 nucleotides matching TRBD1. CDR1 and CDR2 from the germline V gene are LNHDA and SQIVND (reference sequence). V lost 4 bases to trimming and J lost 6 bases; unmatched junction nucleotides: 11. The CDR3 spans 16 residues. CDR3 protein: CASSTTRKGQGNGYTF. The covered CDR3 bases are TGTGCCAGTAGTACCACCCGGAAGGGACAGGGGAATGGC.